This TCR beta chain was captured in a study of T cell changes during pregnancy in multiple sclerosis. Germline V lookup: CDR1 PRHDT, CDR2 FYEKMQ (reference sequence). The CDR3 consists of 16 residues. Trimming left V 0 bases short and J 3 bases short, with 14 bases between. Generated by immunoSEQ multiplex PCR, the TCRdb table keeps only in-frame clones and is missing some. The table has 55,000 to 85,000 clones, 90% seen once; the top ten hold 1.5%. The chain carries TRBV13 and TRBJ2-5, with D hard to call. The sequences come from peripheral blood, collected in the third trimester of pregnancy. The TCR comes from a female donor with multiple sclerosis, enrolled in a pregnancy study. CDR3 bases: TGTGCCAGCAGCTTAGGGCCTACTTGGTACGAAGAGACCCAGTACTTC. Residues: CASSLGPTWYEETQYF.